The present TCR beta chain was sequenced within a study of blood T cell repertoires in COVID-19 (TCRdb year 2020). For context, the study as a whole: Collaborator samples came from the United States, Italy and Spain and covered acute and convalescent phases of COVID-19. Subjects who had been exposed to COVID-19, were actively infected with it, or had recovered from it provided the deeply sampled blood TCRbeta repertoires that made up the dataset. Sample metadata almost always included a de-identified subject ID, COVID-19 status, age in years and sex. The repertoires were released in a freely available public database meant as a resource for research on the immune response to SARS-CoV-2. Where HLA class I and class II types were available, the types were taken from metadata supplied by the sample provider, not from assay-based typing. The samples were drawn from two sources: the first 160 participants of the ongoing ImmuneRACE study, and 1,254 subjects contributed by 6 global collaborators. The prospective study material was composed of cDNA or gDNA derived from T cells, B-cell-depleted T cells, or PBMCs. Findings and caveats that apply to the study as a whole: The quantity of clinical and demographic metadata differed by source and by participant and was supplied without curation.

The collaborating institutions used their own protocols to collect whole blood in K2EDTA tubes. For TCRbeta analysis, collaborator samples were shipped as frozen whole blood, as isolated PBMCs, or as DNA extracted from either sample type. This clone was picked up one time. The antigen it recognizes is unknown. The record has no base qualities; no much larger clone is one base away. The immunoSEQ Assay, a bias-controlled multiplex PCR, was used to amplify TCRbeta CDR3 regions from genomic DNA. On the study's bioinformatics: The number of nucleated cells in each sample was estimated by amplification of reference gene primers within the assay. To quantify the absolute abundance of each unique TCRbeta CDR3 rearrangement, sequence reads were collapsed and filtered. Productive Simpson clonality was computed per sample as the square root of Simpson's diversity index over productive rearrangements. Not all clones reach the TCRdb copy of this immuneACCESS table, which keeps in-frame sequences only. Checked studies attribute under half of the gap to unresolved V genes and leave the rest unexplained. V and J calls and clone size come straight from that table; D and trimming were deduced from the DNA. This sample comprises under 350,000 clones, 89% of them detected only once. In total, the top ten clones hold roughly 2.3% of the sample.

The sequence was collected from a man between 45 and 60 years old with acute or convalescent COVID-19. The material sequenced was peripheral blood.

The CDR3 reads CASSRGTGTSGGAPQDEQFF. The bases are TGTGCCAGCTCACGGGGCACCGGGACTAGCGGGGGTGCACCACAGGATGAGCAGTTCTTC. The chain employs TRBV18 and TRBJ2-1, with 14 bases aligning to TRBD2. Trimming leaves V shorter by 4 bases and J shorter by 8 bases, with the junction holding 19 bases beyond the gene matches. The CDR3 starts with the cysteine, ends with the phenylalanine, and has 20 residues. The DNA shown is the 60-base CDR3, in frame from base 1. Sequences KGHSH (CDR1) and LQKENI (CDR2) are obtained from the germline V gene.